Described below is a single T cell receptor (beta chain) sequence and its context. How the authors handled the data: Scientists estimated how many nucleated cells there were by amplifying reference gene primers. Repertoires were generated with immunoSEQ multiplex PCR, while TCRdb's copy carries only in-frame clones and drops some. For V, J and clone size, that table is used; D and trimming come from the DNA. This repertoire shows around 170,000 clones, about nine tenths found once; its top ten account for 4%. This entry is derived from a study of blood T cell repertoires in COVID-19. Across the study: Acute and convalescent COVID-19 samples came from the United States, Italy and Spain. Nucleic acid was either cDNA or gDNA, and it came from T cells, B-cell-depleted T cells, or PBMCs.

The CDR3 is made up of 14 amino acids. Trimming stripped 2 bases from V and 2 bases from J, with 9 bases between. From germline, CDR1 is SGHVS and CDR2 FQNEAQ. The clonotype was recovered from a woman aged 25 to 39 with acute or convalescent COVID-19. V gene TRBV7-8 combines with J gene TRBJ2-5; TRBD1 is a possible D gene (5 bases). Sequenced input: peripheral blood. The CDR3 DNA reads TGTGCCAGCAGCTTAAAAAGGACACAAGAGACCCAGTACTTC. Its translation is CASSLKRTQETQYF.